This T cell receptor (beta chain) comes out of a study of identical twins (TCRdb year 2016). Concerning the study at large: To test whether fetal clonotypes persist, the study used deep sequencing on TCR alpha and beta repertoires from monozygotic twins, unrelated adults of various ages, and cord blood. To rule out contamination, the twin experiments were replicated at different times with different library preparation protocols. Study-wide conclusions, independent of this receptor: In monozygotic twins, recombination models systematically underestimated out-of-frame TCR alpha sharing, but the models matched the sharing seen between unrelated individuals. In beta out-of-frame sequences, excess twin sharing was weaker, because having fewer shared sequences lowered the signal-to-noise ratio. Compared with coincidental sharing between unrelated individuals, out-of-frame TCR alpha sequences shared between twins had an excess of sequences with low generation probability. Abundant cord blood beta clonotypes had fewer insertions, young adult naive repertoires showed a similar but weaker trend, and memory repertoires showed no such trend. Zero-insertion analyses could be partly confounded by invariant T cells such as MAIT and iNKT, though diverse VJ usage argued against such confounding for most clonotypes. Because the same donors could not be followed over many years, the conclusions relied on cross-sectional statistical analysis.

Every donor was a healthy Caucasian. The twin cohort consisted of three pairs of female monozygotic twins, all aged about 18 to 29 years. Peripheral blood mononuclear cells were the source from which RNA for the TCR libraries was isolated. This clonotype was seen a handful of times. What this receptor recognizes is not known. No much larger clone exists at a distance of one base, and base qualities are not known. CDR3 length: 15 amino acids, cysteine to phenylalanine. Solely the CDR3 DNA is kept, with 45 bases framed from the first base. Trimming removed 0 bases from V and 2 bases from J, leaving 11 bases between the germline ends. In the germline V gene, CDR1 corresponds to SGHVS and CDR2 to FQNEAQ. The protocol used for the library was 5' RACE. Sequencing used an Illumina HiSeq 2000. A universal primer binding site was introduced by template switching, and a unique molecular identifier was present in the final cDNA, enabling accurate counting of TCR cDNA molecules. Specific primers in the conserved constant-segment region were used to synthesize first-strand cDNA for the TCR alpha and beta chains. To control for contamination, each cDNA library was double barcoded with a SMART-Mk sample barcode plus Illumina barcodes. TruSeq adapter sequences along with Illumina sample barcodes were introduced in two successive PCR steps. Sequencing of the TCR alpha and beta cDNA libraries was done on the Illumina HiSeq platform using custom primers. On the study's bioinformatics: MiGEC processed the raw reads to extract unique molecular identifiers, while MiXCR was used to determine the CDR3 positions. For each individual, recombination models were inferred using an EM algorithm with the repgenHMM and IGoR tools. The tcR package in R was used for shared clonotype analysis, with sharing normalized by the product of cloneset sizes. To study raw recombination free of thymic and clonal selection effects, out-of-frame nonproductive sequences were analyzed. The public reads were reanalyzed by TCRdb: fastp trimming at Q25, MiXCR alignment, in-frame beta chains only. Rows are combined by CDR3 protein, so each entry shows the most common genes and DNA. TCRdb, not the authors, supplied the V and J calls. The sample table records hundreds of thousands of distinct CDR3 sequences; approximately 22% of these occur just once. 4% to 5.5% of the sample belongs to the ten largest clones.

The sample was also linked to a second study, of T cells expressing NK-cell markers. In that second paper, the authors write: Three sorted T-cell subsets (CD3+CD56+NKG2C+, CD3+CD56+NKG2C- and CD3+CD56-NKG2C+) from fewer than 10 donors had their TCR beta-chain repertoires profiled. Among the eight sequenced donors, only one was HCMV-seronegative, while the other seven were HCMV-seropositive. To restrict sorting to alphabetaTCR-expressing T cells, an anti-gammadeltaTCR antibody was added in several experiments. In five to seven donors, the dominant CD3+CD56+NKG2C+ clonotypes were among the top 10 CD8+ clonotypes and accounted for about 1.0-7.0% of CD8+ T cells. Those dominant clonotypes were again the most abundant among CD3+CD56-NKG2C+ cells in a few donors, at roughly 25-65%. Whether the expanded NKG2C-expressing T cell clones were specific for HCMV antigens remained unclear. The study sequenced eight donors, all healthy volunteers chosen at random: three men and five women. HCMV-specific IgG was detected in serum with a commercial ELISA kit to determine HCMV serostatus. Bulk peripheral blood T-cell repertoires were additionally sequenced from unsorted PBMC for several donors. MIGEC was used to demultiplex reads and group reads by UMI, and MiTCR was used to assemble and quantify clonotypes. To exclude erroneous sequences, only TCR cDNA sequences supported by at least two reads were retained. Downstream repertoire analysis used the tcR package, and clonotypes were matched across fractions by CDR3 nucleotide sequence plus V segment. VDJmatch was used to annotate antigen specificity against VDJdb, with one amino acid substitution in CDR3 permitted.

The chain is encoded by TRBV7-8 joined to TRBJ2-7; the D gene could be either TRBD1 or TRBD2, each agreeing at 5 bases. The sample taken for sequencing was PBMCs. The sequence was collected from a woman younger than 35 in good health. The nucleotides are TGTGCCAGCAGCTTAGCGTTGGGGGATACCTACGAGCAGTACTTC. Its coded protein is CASSLALGDTYEQYF.